This passage covers 14 T cell receptor beta chains from one sample sequenced in a study of neoadjuvant anti-PD-1 for oral cavity cancer. Data came from immunoSEQ multiplex PCR; TCRdb stores just in-frame clones and leaves some out. Of tens of thousands of clones listed, around 38% were seen once; the top ten hold approximately 15%. The sample's time point: after neoadjuvant nivolumab, at surgical resection. Sample: tumor tissue, taken after nivolumab (anti-PD-1) treatment. These receptors were collected from a person between 40 and 85 years old with oral cavity squamous cell carcinoma.

CDR3 region: CASSLAAQGNTEAFF. CDR3 DNA: TGTGCCAGCAGCTTGGCGGCACAGGGGAACACTGAAGCTTTCTTT. The genes are TRBV5-4 and TRBJ1-1, with D possibly TRBD1 on 6 matching bases. The CDR3 runs to 15 residues. Trimming took off 0 bases at V and 1 base at J, with 10 bases between the two ends. CDR1 and CDR2 (germline): SGHNT, YYREEE (reference sequence).

The chain carries TRBV30 and TRBJ1-2; D possibly corresponds to TRBD1 (5 bases). V gave up 2 bases and J gave up 5 bases, with 21 bases separating them. This CDR3 comprises 16 residues. Germline loops: CDR1 GTSNPN, CDR2 SVGIG (reference sequence). CDR3: CAWSLQVSGGRYGYTF. CDR3 nucleotides: TGTGCCTGGAGTCTCCAAGTATCGGGGGGAAGGTATGGCTACACCTTC.

This sequence joins TRBV11-2 and TRBJ2-5; perhaps TRBD2 as D (6 bases). The CDR3 has 15 amino acids. Between the trimmed V and J ends, which lost 2 bases and 1 base, there was a span of 11 bases. CDR1 and CDR2 from the germline V gene are SGHAT and FQNNGV. CDR3 nucleotide sequence: TGTGCCAGCAGCTTATCGACCGGGGGCCAAGAGACCCAGTACTTC. As protein: CASSLSTGGQETQYF.

J is TRBJ1-3 and V is TRBV29-1; D is possibly TRBD1 (5 bases). Germline CDR1 reads SQVTM; CDR2 reads ANQGSEA. V lost 6 bases, J lost 2 bases, and 17 bases lay in between. The CDR3 has 15 amino acids. The CDR3 here is CSVSALGGAGNTIYF. DNA for the CDR3: TGCAGCGTCTCCGCCTTGGGAGGGGCTGGAAACACCATATATTTT.

Only a few counts were recorded for this clone. The chain employs TRBV29-1 and TRBJ2-6; D call uncertain. The CDR3 covers 13 residues. The V end was cut by 4 bases, the J end by 1 base, with 5 bases between. Germline assignment: CDR1 SQVTM and CDR2 ANQGSEA. The CDR3 sequence: CSVVQSGANVLTF. CDR3 nucleotide sequence: TGCAGCGTTGTCCAATCTGGGGCCAACGTCCTGACTTTC.

The CDR3 bases are TGTGCCAGCAGCTCCCGGAGAGGACGTGAAAAACTGTTTTTT. Translated, it gives CASSSRRGREKLFF. The gene calls are TRBV5-4 and TRBJ1-4; D gene uncertain. The CDR3 totals 14 residues. CDR1 is SGHNT, CDR2 YYREEE, per germline (reference sequence). With 3 bases removed from V and 7 bases from J, the gap between germline ends came to 13 bases.

This clone showed up many times. The chain is built from TRBV7-9 and TRBJ2-7; D perhaps matches TRBD1 (6 bases). V was pared by 8 bases and J by 3 bases, with 14 bases between. CDR1 and CDR2 from the germline V gene are SEHNR and FQNEAQ (reference sequence). This CDR3 comprises 13 residues. The CDR3 DNA reads TGTGCCAGCGACAGGCTCCCAGGCTACGAGCAGTACTTC. This sequence encodes CASDRLPGYEQYF.

At least ten counts were recorded for this clone. The chain joins TRBV5-1 to TRBJ2-3, with 9 bases matching TRBD1. J lost 3 bases, V lost 4 bases, and 6 bases had no gene match. CDR3 length: 15 residues. Germline lookup yields CDR1 SGHRS and CDR2 YFSETQ. The chain's CDR3 is CASSGDRVLTDTQYF. Here the CDR3 DNA reads TGCGCCAGCAGCGGGGACAGGGTATTGACAGATACGCAGTATTTT. The variable domain in full, completed from reference TRBV5-1 and TRBJ2-3, reads KAGVTQTPRYLIKTRGQQVTLSCSPISGHRSVSWYQQTPGQGLQFLFEYFSETQRNKGNFPGRFSGRQFSNSRSEMNVSTLELGDSALYLCASSGDRVLTDTQYFGPGTRLTVL.

The chain combines TRBV7-2 with TRBJ2-5; perhaps D is TRBD1 or TRBD2 (5 bases each). Trimming removed 5 bases from V and 9 bases from J, with 25 bases in between. Germline CDR1 is SGHTA and CDR2 is FQGNSA. CDR3 length equals 16 residues. The CDR3 nucleotides read TGTGCCAGCAGCCCTGATCCCGGGACGTTCAAAAGGGCCCAGTACTTC. Translation: CASSPDPGTFKRAQYF.

The chain joins TRBV5-1 to TRBJ2-3; TRBD1 agrees at 8 bases. Trimming at V came to 4 bases and at J to 4 bases, leaving 8 bases not matched to a gene. Germline lookup yields CDR1 SGHRS and CDR2 YFSETQ. The CDR3 sequence is 15 residues long. This CDR3 is CASSTGQEGADTQYF. The CDR3 region has the DNA TGCGCCAGCAGCACGGGACAGGAAGGGGCAGATACGCAGTATTTT. Full variable domain (missing parts from reference TRBV5-1 and TRBJ2-3): KAGVTQTPRYLIKTRGQQVTLSCSPISGHRSVSWYQQTPGQGLQFLFEYFSETQRNKGNFPGRFSGRQFSNSRSEMNVSTLELGDSALYLCASSTGQEGADTQYFGPGTRLTVL.

This clone was observed many times. The rearrangement joins TRBV11-2 to TRBJ2-7; D is possibly TRBD2 (6 bases). V lost 5 bases to trimming and J lost 2 bases, with 19 bases between them. The CDR3 sequence is 16 residues long. The V gene's germline CDR1 is SGHAT and CDR2 FQNNGV. The CDR3: CASSRVGGKDAYEQYF. DNA of the CDR3: TGTGCCAGCAGCAGGGTTGGCGGGAAGGATGCCTACGAGCAGTACTTC.

This clone was seen more than once but under ten times. V gene TRBV30 combines with J gene TRBJ2-1; either TRBD1 or TRBD2 may fit D (5 bases each). This CDR3 has 16 residues. Between the trimmed V and J ends, which lost 8 bases and 2 bases, there was a span of 22 bases. The V gene's germline CDR1 is GTSNPN and CDR2 SVGIG (reference sequence). The CDR3 nucleotides read TGTGCCGGGACCTCAATAATAGCAGAGCCCTACAATGAGCAGTTCTTC. Its translation: CAGTSIIAEPYNEQFF.

This clone has more than one count but fewer than ten. This chain joins TRBV20-1 and TRBJ1-1, with no clear D. Per the germline V gene, CDR1 is DFQATT and CDR2 is SNEGSKA (reference sequence). This CDR3 contains 9 residues. Trimming took off 6 bases at V and 11 bases at J, with 10 bases between the two ends. The CDR3 is CSAQRWAFF. The CDR3 DNA sequence: TGCAGTGCCCAGAGGTGGGCTTTCTTT.

The V call is TRBV5-1, the J call TRBJ1-1; tentatively, D is TRBD1 (6 bases). CDR1 SGHRS and CDR2 YFSETQ come from the germline V gene. The CDR3 length is 13 residues. V was trimmed by 5 bases and J by 1 base, leaving 9 bases between them. DNA for the CDR3: TGCGCCAGCAGGATACAGGGGAACACTGAAGCTTTCTTT. Amino acids: CASRIQGNTEAFF.